These 29 T cell receptor beta chains were sequenced from one sample in a study of T cell repertoires in cytomegalovirus infection. One entry per CDR3 protein, called by TCRdb with MiXCR from the reads. The sample shows 110,000 or so distinct CDR3 sequences, about 30% of them seen only once. These receptors' antigens are unknown. The specimen was CD8+ T cells from cultured PBMCs, collected from culture after CMV antigen stimulation. The receptors were sampled from a human donor in good health (CMV status not recorded). Some clones in this sample may be carry-over from other donors' samples.

This clonotype was counted ten times or more. The chain links TRBV28 to TRBJ1-1; no clear D. V lost 6 bases and J 1 base, leaving 12 bases between the germline ends. This CDR3 is 14 amino acids long. The germline gives CDR1 MDHEN, CDR2 SYDVKM. The CDR3 bases are TGTGCCAGCAGGCCGACGGTGACGAACACTGAAGCTTTCTTT. This translates into CASRPTVTNTEAFF.

The CDR3 DNA sequence: TGTGCCAGCAGCCAAGACGGGATAGGGGGAGAGACCCAGTACTTC. Translation gives CASSQDGIGGETQYF. This sequence joins TRBV3-1 and TRBJ2-5; D perhaps matches TRBD1 (6 bases). Germline V lookup: CDR1 LGHDT, CDR2 YNNKEL (reference sequence). The CDR3 contains 15 residues. The germline V and J ends were trimmed by 0 bases and 4 bases, with 12 bases remaining between them.

This clonotype was counted ten times or more. This rearrangement joins TRBV7-6 to TRBJ2-6, with a possible D match to TRBD1 (6 bases). This CDR3 is built from 14 residues. The germline V and J ends were trimmed by 3 bases and 11 bases, with 14 bases remaining between them. Germline V gene lookup returns CDR1 SGHVS and CDR2 FNYEAQ. The DNA of the CDR3 is TGTGCCAGCAGCTTGGGGGACAACCTTCACGTCCTGACTTTC. It specifies CASSLGDNLHVLTF.

This clonotype has only a few counts. The chain has TRBV5-1 and TRBJ2-7; 7 nucleotides align to TRBD2. V lost 4 bases and J lost 2; bases outside the gene matches: 6. This CDR3 spans 14 amino acids. Per the germline V gene, CDR1 is SGHRS and CDR2 is YFSETQ. This chain's CDR3 is CASSPGGGPYEQYF. CDR3 DNA sequence: TGCGCCAGCAGCCCGGGCGGGGGACCCTACGAGCAGTACTTC.

The chain is built from TRBV9 and TRBJ2-7, with D possibly matching TRBD1 (5 bases). The CDR3 is 15 residues long. V lost 3 bases, J lost 2 bases, and 15 bases lay in between. Germline CDR1 and CDR2: SGDLS and YYNGEE. The CDR3 here is CASSAGSTVPYEQYF. The CDR3 nucleotides read TGTGCCAGCAGCGCAGGGTCCACTGTTCCCTACGAGCAGTACTTC. Together with reference TRBV9 and TRBJ2-7, the CDR3 gives the full variable domain: DSGVTQTPKHLITATGQRVTLRCSPRSGDLSVYWYQQSLDQGLQFLIQYYNGEERAKGNILERFSAQQFPDLHSELNLSSLELGDSALYFCASSAGSTVPYEQYFGPGTRLTVT.

The chain recombines TRBV7-6 with TRBJ1-5; D gene ambiguous. Trimming took off 1 base at V and 11 bases at J, with 9 bases between the two ends. The CDR3 spans 12 residues. Germline V lookup: CDR1 SGHVS, CDR2 FNYEAQ. The CDR3 here is CASSLGGLSQHF. The CDR3, as DNA: TGTGCCAGCAGCTTAGGCGGTTTGTCCCAGCATTTT.

The V gene is TRBV27, the J gene TRBJ1-1; TRBD1 matches at 7 bases. With V trimmed by 3 bases and J by 4 bases, 5 bases remained unmatched. CDR1 MNHEY and CDR2 SMNVEV come from the germline V gene (reference sequence). CDR3 length equals 14 residues. CDR3 protein: CASSLNRGITEAFF. The CDR3 DNA is TGTGCCAGCAGTTTGAACAGGGGAATCACTGAAGCTTTCTTT.

This clonotype was picked up a small number of times. The chain joins TRBV20-1 to TRBJ2-1; 14 nucleotides align to TRBD2. V trimming: 6 bases; J trimming: 6 bases; junction bases outside the gene matches: 19. Germline CDR1 reads DFQATT; CDR2 reads SNEGSKA (reference sequence). The CDR3 contains 19 residues. The CDR3 protein is CSAHAALTSGGATPNEQFF. The CDR3 DNA reads TGCAGTGCCCATGCCGCCTTGACTAGCGGGGGGGCCACCCCCAATGAGCAGTTCTTC.

This chain connects TRBV5-6 to TRBJ1-1; D not certain. Germline V gives CDR1 SGHDT, CDR2 YYEEEE. This CDR3 has 13 residues. The V end was cut by 7 bases, the J end by 6 bases, with 16 bases between. CDR3 protein: CASSYSTAAEAFF. The CDR3 nucleotides read TGTGCCAGCTCTTATTCCACGGCCGCTGAAGCTTTCTTT.

The chain couples TRBV7-4 to TRBJ1-1; maybe TRBD1 (6 bases). Trimming shortened V by 4 bases and J by 5 bases, and 17 bases separated the two germline ends. CDR1 and CDR2 from the germline V gene are SGHVT and SQSDAQ. The CDR3 extends over 15 amino acids. The CDR3 region is CASSSTRTGQTEAFF. CDR3 bases: TGTGCCAGCAGCTCCACACGAACAGGGCAAACTGAAGCTTTCTTT.

The genes are TRBV7-7 and TRBJ2-5, with D tentatively TRBD2 (5 bases). Trimming left V 5 bases short and J 1 base short, with 26 bases between. This CDR3 is built from 19 residues. CDR1 and CDR2 (germline): SSHAT, FNYEAQ (reference sequence). The CDR3: CASSNGLNRASGIQETQYF. In DNA form, the CDR3 reads TGTGCCAGCAGCAATGGTTTAAATAGGGCCTCCGGGATCCAAGAGACCCAGTACTTC.

The V and J genes are TRBV3-1 and TRBJ2-5, with 10 bases identical to TRBD2. V was pared by 0 bases and J by 5 bases, with 6 bases of the junction left unmatched. Germline V gene data show CDR1 as LGHDT and CDR2 as YNNKEL (reference sequence). The CDR3 length is 16 residues. The CDR3 is CASSQDRGTSVETQYF. The CDR3 DNA reads TGTGCCAGCAGCCAAGATCGAGGGACTAGCGTGGAGACCCAGTACTTC.

This clonotype was recorded only once. The chain is built from TRBV13 and TRBJ1-4, with D tentatively TRBD1 (5 bases). CDR1 PRHDT and CDR2 FYEKMQ come from the germline V gene (reference sequence). This CDR3 contains 17 residues. V was trimmed by 0 bases and J by 0 bases, leaving 11 bases between them. The CDR3 DNA reads as TGTGCCAGCAGCTTAGGCAGGCTACAGGCAACTAATGAAAAACTGTTTTTT. Translated: CASSLGRLQATNEKLFF.

This clonotype was detected many times. The genes are TRBV7-8 and TRBJ2-1; D possibly matches TRBD1 or TRBD2 (5 bases each). Trimming took 5 bases from V and 6 from J, leaving 14 bases between them. There are 14 residues in the CDR3. Germline values: CDR1 SGHVS, CDR2 FQNEAQ. The CDR3 reads CASSPSGRVNEQFF. In nucleotides, the CDR3 is TGTGCCAGCAGCCCGTCGGGGCGTGTCAATGAGCAGTTCTTC.

This clonotype was detected ten times or more. The chain links TRBV19 to TRBJ2-7; 7 nucleotides line up with TRBD1. Germline V CDR1 and CDR2: LNHDA, SQIVND (reference sequence). The length of the CDR3 is 14 residues. Germline trimming cut 4 bases from V and 2 bases from J; bases unmatched to any gene: 5. This CDR3 reads CASSTWDSTYEQYF. CDR3 nucleotides: TGTGCCAGTAGTACTTGGGACAGCACCTACGAGCAGTACTTC.

This rearrangement joins TRBV13 to TRBJ1-1, with D possibly being TRBD1 (5 bases). Germline lookup yields CDR1 PRHDT and CDR2 FYEKMQ (reference sequence). Trimming took off 5 bases at V and 7 bases at J, with 14 bases between the two ends. This CDR3 region has 13 residues. CDR3 DNA sequence: TGTGCCAGCAGCCCCCGGGGGGTGGGTGAAGCTTTCTTT. Its protein product is CASSPRGVGEAFF.

On this clonotype itself: The germline gene is not matched at one end of the junction; a read error may be the cause. The chain couples TRBV2 to TRBJ2-1; 15 nucleotides align to TRBD2. The CDR3 is 15 residues long. CDR1 SNHLY and CDR2 FYNNEI come from the germline V gene. CDR3 residues: CATKSGLAGGDEQSF. CDR3 nucleotides: TGTGCCACCAAATCGGGACTAGCGGGGGGTGATGAGCAGTCCTTC.

This clonotype was counted between two and nine times. The chain recombines TRBV7-8 with TRBJ2-1; TRBD1 or TRBD2 may be the D gene (6 bases each). The germline V gene has CDR1 SGHVS and CDR2 FQNEAQ. The CDR3 runs 15 residues. V shed 4 bases and J shed 8 bases, with 18 bases lying between them. The CDR3 DNA reads as TGTGCCAGCAGCTCGGGGGCTTTCCTTGGCGATGAGCAGTTCTTC. It translates to CASSSGAFLGDEQFF.

This clonotype has more than one count but fewer than ten. The chain joins TRBV7-6 to TRBJ2-1; TRBD2 matches 7 bases. The germline V gene has CDR1 SGHVS and CDR2 FNYEAQ. This CDR3 is 17 amino acids long. The V gene end was trimmed by 1 base and the J gene end by 5 bases; junction bases not matched to a gene: 11. CDR3 DNA sequence: TGTGCCAGCAGCTTAGTACCTAGCGGAACCCTCGACAATGAGCAGTTCTTC. This codes for CASSLVPSGTLDNEQFF.

V is TRBV6-6 and J is TRBJ1-1, with D tentatively TRBD1 (5 bases). Germline CDR1 MNHNY, CDR2 SVGAGI (reference sequence). Trimming shortened V by 5 bases and J by 5 bases, and 18 bases separated the two germline ends. This CDR3 comprises 15 residues. The CDR3 DNA reads TGTGCCAGCAGTCCATATCAGGGTGTCGGGACTGAAGCTTTCTTT. Amino acids: CASSPYQGVGTEAFF.

This clonotype was counted between two and nine times. The rearrangement joins TRBV11-2 to TRBJ2-2; no clear D. V lost 5 bases, J lost 6 bases, and 13 bases lay in between. This CDR3 is built from 14 residues. Germline V CDR1 and CDR2: SGHAT, FQNNGV. CDR3 amino acids: CASSLPFAPGELFF. The CDR3 coding sequence is TGTGCCAGCAGCCTACCGTTCGCACCCGGGGAGCTGTTTTTT.

The V and J genes are TRBV11-1 and TRBJ2-7; maybe TRBD1 (6 bases). CDR3 size: 14 residues. Trimming cost V 4 bases and J 5 bases, with 15 bases left between them. Germline CDR1 reads SGHAT; CDR2 reads FQDESV (reference sequence). Here the CDR3 DNA reads TGTGCCAGCAGCTACCTGACAGGTCCCCACGAGCAGTACTTC. The encoded protein is CASSYLTGPHEQYF. Based on the CDR3 plus reference TRBV11-1 and TRBJ2-7, the full variable domain is EAEVAQSPRYKITEKSQAVAFWCDPISGHATLYWYRQILGQGPELLVQFQDESVVDDSQLPKDRFSAERLKGVDSTLKIQPAELGDSAMYLCASSYLTGPHEQYFGPGTRLTVT.

This clonotype has ten or more counts. The V and J genes are TRBV7-9 and TRBJ2-7; either TRBD1 or TRBD2 may supply D (5 bases each). The germline gives CDR1 SEHNR, CDR2 FQNEAQ (reference sequence). The CDR3 runs to 13 residues. Deletions cut 1 base from V and 2 bases from J, with 6 bases between. CDR3: CASSLGGTYEQYF. CDR3 DNA: TGTGCCAGCAGCTTAGGGGGGACCTACGAGCAGTACTTC.

Many counts were recorded for this clonotype. The chain has TRBV7-9 and TRBJ1-1, with D possibly being TRBD1 (6 bases). CDR3 length equals 11 residues. Germline CDR1 is SEHNR and CDR2 is FQNEAQ (reference sequence). Between the trimmed V and J ends, which lost 5 bases and 8 bases, there was a span of 9 bases. The CDR3 spells CASSVTGEAFF. CDR3 sequence (DNA): TGTGCCAGCAGCGTTACAGGGGAAGCTTTCTTT.

This clonotype is deemed medium-sized. The chain employs TRBV7-2 and TRBJ1-4; tentatively, D is TRBD1 (6 bases). Germline CDR1 SGHTA, CDR2 FQGNSA. The V end was cut by 5 bases, the J end by 6 bases, with 13 bases between. CDR3 length: 14 amino acids. In DNA, the CDR3 is TGTGCCAGCAGCCCGGGGGCAGGCCATGAAAAACTGTTTTTT. This translates into CASSPGAGHEKLFF. Supplemented by reference TRBV7-2 and TRBJ1-4, the full variable domain reads GAGVSQSPSNKVTEKGKDVELRCDPISGHTALYWYRQSLGQGLEFLIYFQGNSAPDKSGLPSDRFSAERTGGSVSTLTIQRTQQEDSAVYLCASSPGAGHEKLFFGSGTQLSVL.

V and J are TRBV5-1 and TRBJ2-6; TRBD1 matches at 9 bases. V dropped 3 bases and J dropped 1; count of bases not matched to a gene: 5. The CDR3 length is 17 residues. The germline V gene encodes CDR1 SGHRS and CDR2 YFSETQ. The CDR3 coding sequence is TGCGCCAGCAGCTGGGACAGGGAGATGTCTGGGGCCAACGTCCTGACTTTC. It translates to CASSWDREMSGANVLTF.

The V and J genes are TRBV9 and TRBJ2-7; 9 nucleotides line up with TRBD1. This CDR3 has 14 residues. V gave up 0 bases and J gave up 2 bases; unmatched junction bases: 0. The germline V gene has CDR1 SGDLS and CDR2 YYNGEE. For the CDR3, the DNA is TGTGCCAGCAGCGTAGGGACAGGGGCCTACGAGCAGTACTTC. Its translation: CASSVGTGAYEQYF.

This clonotype has only a few counts. V and J are TRBV6-1 and TRBJ2-1; D not certain. The CDR3 totals 14 residues. With 3 bases removed from V and 7 bases from J, the gap between germline ends came to 13 bases. Germline V gene lookup returns CDR1 MNHNS and CDR2 SASEGT. The CDR3 is CASSDVDKKNEQFF. CDR3 coding DNA: TGTGCCAGCAGTGATGTTGACAAGAAAAATGAGCAGTTCTTC.

The rearrangement uses TRBV12-3 or TRBV12-4 and TRBJ1-4; a possible D gene is TRBD1 (5 bases). The CDR3 loop spans 17 amino acids. Trimming stripped 0 bases from V and 8 bases from J, with 19 bases between. The CDR3 spells CASSLALIGAGQEKLFF. CDR3 DNA sequence: TGTGCCAGCAGTTTAGCGCTCATTGGGGCAGGGCAAGAAAAACTGTTTTTT.